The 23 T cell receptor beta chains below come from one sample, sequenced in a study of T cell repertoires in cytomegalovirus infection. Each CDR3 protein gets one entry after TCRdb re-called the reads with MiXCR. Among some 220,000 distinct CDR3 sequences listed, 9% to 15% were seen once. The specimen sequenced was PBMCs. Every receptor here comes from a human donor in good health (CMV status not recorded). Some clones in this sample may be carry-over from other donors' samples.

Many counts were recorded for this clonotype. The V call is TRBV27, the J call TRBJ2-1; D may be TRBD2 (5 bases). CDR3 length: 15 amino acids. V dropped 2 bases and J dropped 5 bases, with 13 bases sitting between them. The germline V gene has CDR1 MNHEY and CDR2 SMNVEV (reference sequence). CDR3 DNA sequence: TGTGCCAGCAGTTTAGATTTGACTAACGACAATGAGCAGTTCTTC. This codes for CASSLDLTNDNEQFF.

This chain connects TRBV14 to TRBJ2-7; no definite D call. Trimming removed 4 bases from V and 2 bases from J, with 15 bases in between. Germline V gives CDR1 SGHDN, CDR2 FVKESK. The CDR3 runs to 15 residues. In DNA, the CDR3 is TGTGCCAGCAGCCCCTCCCGGCCTGGCCCCTACGAGCAGTACTTC. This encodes CASSPSRPGPYEQYF.

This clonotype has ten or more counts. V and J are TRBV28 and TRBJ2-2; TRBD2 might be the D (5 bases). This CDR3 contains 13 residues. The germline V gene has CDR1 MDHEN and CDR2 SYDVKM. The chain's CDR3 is CGTGFPNTGELFF. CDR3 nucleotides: TGTGGAACGGGGTTTCCGAACACCGGGGAGCTGTTTTTT.

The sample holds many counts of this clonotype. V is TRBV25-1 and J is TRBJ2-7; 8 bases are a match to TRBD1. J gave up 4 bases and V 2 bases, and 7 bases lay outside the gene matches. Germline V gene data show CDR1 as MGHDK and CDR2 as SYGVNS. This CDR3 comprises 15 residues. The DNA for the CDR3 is TGTGCCAGCAGTGAAGGTAACAGGGGGAAATACGAGCAGTACTTC. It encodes CASSEGNRGKYEQYF.

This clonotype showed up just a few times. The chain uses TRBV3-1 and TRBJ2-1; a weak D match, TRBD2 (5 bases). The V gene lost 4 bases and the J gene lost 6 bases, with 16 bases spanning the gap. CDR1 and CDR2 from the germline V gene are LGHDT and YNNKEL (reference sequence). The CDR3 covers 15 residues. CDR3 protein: CASSPGIRGSNEQFF. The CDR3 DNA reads TGTGCCAGCAGCCCCGGAATCAGAGGGAGCAATGAGCAGTTCTTC.

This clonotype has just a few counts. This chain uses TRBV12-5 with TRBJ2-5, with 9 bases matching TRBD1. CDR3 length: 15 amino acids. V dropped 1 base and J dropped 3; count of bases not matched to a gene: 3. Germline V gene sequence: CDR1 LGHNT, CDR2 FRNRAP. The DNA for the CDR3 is TGTGCTAGTGGTTTGGACAGGGGGCGAAAAGAGACCCAGTACTTC. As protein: CASGLDRGRKETQYF.

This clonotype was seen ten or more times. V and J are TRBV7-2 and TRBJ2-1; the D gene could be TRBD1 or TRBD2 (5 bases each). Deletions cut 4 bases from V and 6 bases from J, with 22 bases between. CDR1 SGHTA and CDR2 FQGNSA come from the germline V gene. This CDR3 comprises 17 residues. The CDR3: CASSSTGTVLMGNEQFF. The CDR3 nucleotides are TGTGCCAGCAGCTCTACCGGGACGGTTCTAATGGGCAATGAGCAGTTCTTC.

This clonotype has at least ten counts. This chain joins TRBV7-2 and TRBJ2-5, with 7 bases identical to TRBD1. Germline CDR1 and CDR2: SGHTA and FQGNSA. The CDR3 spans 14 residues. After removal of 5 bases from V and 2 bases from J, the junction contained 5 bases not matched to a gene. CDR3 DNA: TGTGCCAGCAGCCTGACAGGGCGGCAAGAGACCCAGTACTTC. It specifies CASSLTGRQETQYF.

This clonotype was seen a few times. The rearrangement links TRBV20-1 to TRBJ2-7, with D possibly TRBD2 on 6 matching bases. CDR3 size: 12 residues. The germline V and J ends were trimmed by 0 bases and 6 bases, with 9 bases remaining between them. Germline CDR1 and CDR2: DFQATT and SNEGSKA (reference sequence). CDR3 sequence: CSARDGGVEQYF. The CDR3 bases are TGCAGTGCTAGAGATGGCGGGGTCGAGCAGTACTTC.

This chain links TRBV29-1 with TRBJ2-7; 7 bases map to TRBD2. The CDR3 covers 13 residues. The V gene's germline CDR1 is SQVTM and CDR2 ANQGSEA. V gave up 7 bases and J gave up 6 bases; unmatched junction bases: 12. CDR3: CSAGLGGVAEQYF. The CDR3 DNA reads TGCAGCGCTGGACTAGGAGGAGTTGCCGAGCAGTACTTC.

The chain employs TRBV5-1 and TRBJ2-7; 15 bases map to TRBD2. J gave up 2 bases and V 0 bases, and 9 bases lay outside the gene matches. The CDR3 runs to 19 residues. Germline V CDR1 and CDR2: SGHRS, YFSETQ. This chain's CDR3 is CASSLALGLAGGRAYEQYF. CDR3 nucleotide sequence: TGCGCCAGCAGCTTGGCCCTGGGACTAGCGGGAGGAAGGGCCTACGAGCAGTACTTC.

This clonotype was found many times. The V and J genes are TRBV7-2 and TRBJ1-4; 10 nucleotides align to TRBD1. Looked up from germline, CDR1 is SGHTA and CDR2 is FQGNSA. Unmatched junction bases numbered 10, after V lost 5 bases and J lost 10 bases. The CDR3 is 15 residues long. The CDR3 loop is CASSPRTGGYAKLFF. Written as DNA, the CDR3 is TGTGCCAGCAGCCCGCGGACAGGGGGTTACGCAAAACTGTTTTTT.

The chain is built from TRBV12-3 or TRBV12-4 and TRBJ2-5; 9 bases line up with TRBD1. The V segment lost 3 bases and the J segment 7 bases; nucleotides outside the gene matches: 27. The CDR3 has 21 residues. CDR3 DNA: TGTGCCAGCAGTTTCACAGTTAGGTTCGGAACAGGGGGCGGTCGCAAGGGGACCCAGTACTTC. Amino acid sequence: CASSFTVRFGTGGGRKGTQYF.

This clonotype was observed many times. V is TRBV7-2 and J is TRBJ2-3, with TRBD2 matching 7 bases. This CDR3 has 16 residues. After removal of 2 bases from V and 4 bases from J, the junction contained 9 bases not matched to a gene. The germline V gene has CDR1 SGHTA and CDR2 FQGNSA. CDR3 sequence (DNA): TGTGCCAGCAGCTTATTTTGGGACTACATCCCAGATACGCAGTATTTT. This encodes CASSLFWDYIPDTQYF.

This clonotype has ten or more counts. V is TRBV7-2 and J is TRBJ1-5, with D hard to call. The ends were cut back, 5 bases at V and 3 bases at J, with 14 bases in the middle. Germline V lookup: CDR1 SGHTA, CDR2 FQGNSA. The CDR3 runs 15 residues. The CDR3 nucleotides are TGTGCCAGCAGCCGATACAGTGATTCCAATCAGCCCCAGCATTTT. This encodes CASSRYSDSNQPQHF. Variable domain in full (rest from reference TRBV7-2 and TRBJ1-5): GAGVSQSPSNKVTEKGKDVELRCDPISGHTALYWYRQSLGQGLEFLIYFQGNSAPDKSGLPSDRFSAERTGGSVSTLTIQRTQQEDSAVYLCASSRYSDSNQPQHFGDGTRLSIL.

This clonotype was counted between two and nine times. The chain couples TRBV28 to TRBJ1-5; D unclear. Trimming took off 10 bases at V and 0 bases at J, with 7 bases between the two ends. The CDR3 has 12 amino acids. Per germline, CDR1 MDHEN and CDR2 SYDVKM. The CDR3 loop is CATSYSNQPQHF. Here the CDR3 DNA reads TGTGCCACCTCTTATAGCAATCAGCCCCAGCATTTT.

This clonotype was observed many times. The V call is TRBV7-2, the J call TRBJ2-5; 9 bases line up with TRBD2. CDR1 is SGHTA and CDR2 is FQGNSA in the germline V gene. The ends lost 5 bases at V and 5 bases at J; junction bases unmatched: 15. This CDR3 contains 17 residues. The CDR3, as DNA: TGTGCCAGCAGCGCTCGGCGGGGAGCGGGAGGTAGTGAGACCCAGTACTTC. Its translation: CASSARRGAGGSETQYF.

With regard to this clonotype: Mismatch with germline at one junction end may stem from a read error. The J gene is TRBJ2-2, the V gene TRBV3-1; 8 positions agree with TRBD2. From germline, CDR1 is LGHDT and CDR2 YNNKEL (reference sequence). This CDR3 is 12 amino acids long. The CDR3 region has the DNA TGTGCCAGCAGCCCGTTCGAGCGGGAGCTGATTTTT. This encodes CASSPFERELIF.

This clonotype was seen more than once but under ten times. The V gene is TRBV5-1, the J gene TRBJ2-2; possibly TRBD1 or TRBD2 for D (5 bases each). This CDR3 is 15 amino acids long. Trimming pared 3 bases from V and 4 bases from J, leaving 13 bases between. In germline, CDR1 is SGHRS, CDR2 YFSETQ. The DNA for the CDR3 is TGCGCCAGCAGCTGGGACGGCGGATCCACCGGGGAGCTGTTTTTT. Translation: CASSWDGGSTGELFF.

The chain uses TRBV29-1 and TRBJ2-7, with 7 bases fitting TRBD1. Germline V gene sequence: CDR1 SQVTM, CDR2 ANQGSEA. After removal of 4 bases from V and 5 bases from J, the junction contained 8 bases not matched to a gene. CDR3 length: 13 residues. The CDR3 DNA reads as TGCAGCGTTGGGTCAGGGGGTAGAAACGAGCAGTACTTC. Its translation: CSVGSGGRNEQYF.

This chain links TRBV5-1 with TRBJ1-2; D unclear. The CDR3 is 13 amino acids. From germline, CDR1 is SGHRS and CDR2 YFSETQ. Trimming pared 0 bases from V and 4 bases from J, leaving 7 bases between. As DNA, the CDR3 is TGCGCCAGCAGCTTGGAGGAATTCTATGGCTACACCTTC. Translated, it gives CASSLEEFYGYTF.

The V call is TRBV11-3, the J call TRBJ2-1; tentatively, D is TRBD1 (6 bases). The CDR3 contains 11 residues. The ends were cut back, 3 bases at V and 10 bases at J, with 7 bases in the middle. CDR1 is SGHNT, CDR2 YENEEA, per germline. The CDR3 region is CASSLGTEQFF. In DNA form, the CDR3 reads TGTGCCAGCAGCTTGGGGACAGAGCAGTTCTTC.

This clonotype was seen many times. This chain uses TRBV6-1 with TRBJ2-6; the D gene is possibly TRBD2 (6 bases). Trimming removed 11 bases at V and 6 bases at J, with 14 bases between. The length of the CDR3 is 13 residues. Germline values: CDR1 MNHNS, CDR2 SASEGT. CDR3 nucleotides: TGTGCCGCTCGGGACTTGATGGCCAACGTCCTGACTTTC. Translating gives CAARDLMANVLTF.